Listed here are 24 T cell receptor beta chains from one sample, sequenced in a study of cytomegalovirus exposure and HLA in healthy donors. The PCR made use of 60 Vbeta and 13 Jbeta primers. Data came from immunoSEQ multiplex PCR; TCRdb stores just in-frame clones and leaves some out. The sample gives about 160,000 clones, around four fifths of which show up once; roughly 10% is in the top ten. The sequencing input was PBMCs. The receptor set was obtained from a man between 18 and 29 years old in good health and CMV-seropositive.

This clone was seen a handful of times. The chain combines TRBV20-1 with TRBJ2-3; D perhaps matches TRBD1 (5 bases). The germline gives CDR1 DFQATT, CDR2 SNEGSKA (reference sequence). This CDR3 is built from 11 residues. Trimming cost V 7 bases and J 7 bases, with 12 bases left between them. The DNA of the CDR3 is TGCAGTGAGGCAGGGCATCATACGCAGTATTTT. It encodes CSEAGHHTQYF.

V is TRBV6-5 and J is TRBJ2-1; 7 bases match TRBD2. This CDR3 region has 15 residues. The germline V gene encodes CDR1 MNHEY and CDR2 SVGAGI. Losses at the gene ends were 4 bases for V and 1 base for J; bases not matched to a gene: 4. DNA for the CDR3: TGTGCCAGCAGTTTACGCGGGAGTTCCTACAATGAGCAGTTCTTC. It encodes CASSLRGSSYNEQFF.

This clone was observed a single time. The chain joins TRBV10-2 to TRBJ2-5; D call uncertain. The J call is in doubt because the DNA end fits TRBJ2-7 better. The CDR3 runs to 16 residues. Germline V gene lookup returns CDR1 WSHSY and CDR2 SAAADI. CDR3 in amino acids: CASSESDTRPYYEQYF. CDR3 coding DNA: TGCGCCAGCAGTGAGTCCGATACTCGTCCCTACTACGAGCAGTACTTC.

This sequence joins TRBV5-4 and TRBJ2-7; 11 bases agree with TRBD1. The CDR3 runs 15 residues. V dropped 0 bases and J dropped 2; count of bases not matched to a gene: 1. Germline CDR1 reads SGHNT; CDR2 reads YYREEE (reference sequence). The CDR3 reads CASSLAGQGAYEQYF. CDR3 coding DNA: TGTGCCAGCAGCTTGGCGGGACAGGGGGCCTACGAGCAGTACTTC.

The chain is built from TRBV27 and TRBJ2-1; 8 bases fit TRBD2. The CDR3 has 13 residues. V lost 5 bases, J lost 9 bases, and 6 bases stayed unmatched. Germline values: CDR1 MNHEY, CDR2 SMNVEV (reference sequence). CDR3 nucleotides: TGTGCCAGCAGTCCCCCGGGGGGGAGTGAGCAGTTCTTC. It translates to CASSPPGGSEQFF.

V is TRBV2 and J is TRBJ2-7; 10 bases agree with TRBD1. Unmatched junction bases numbered 13, after V lost 6 bases and J lost 5 bases. The CDR3 runs to 16 residues. Germline-derived CDR1 and CDR2 are SNHLY and FYNNEI. CDR3 loop: CASRWGPGQGRNEQYF. Here the CDR3 DNA reads TGTGCCAGCAGATGGGGACCGGGACAGGGGAGAAACGAGCAGTACTTC. The whole variable domain, remainder taken from reference TRBV2 and TRBJ2-7, is EPEVTQTPSHQVTQMGQEVILRCVPISNHLYFYWYRQILGQKVEFLVSFYNNEISEKSEIFDDQFSVERPDGSNFTLKIRSTKLEDSAMYFCASRWGPGQGRNEQYFGPGTRLTVT.

The chain couples TRBV7-9 to TRBJ1-1; weak D call: TRBD1 (5 bases). CDR1 is SEHNR, CDR2 FQNEAQ, per germline (reference sequence). This CDR3 has 15 amino acids. Trimming left V 4 bases short and J 0 bases short, with 12 bases between. The CDR3 sequence: CASSWGRAMNTEAFF. CDR3 DNA: TGTGCCAGCAGCTGGGGCAGAGCGATGAACACTGAAGCTTTCTTT.

The chain recombines TRBV28 with TRBJ2-3; 9 bases fit TRBD2. The junction had 8 bases not matched to a gene; V was cut back by 5 bases and J by 5 bases. This CDR3 has 15 amino acids. Per the germline V gene, CDR1 is MDHEN and CDR2 is SYDVKM. CDR3 DNA sequence: TGTGCCAGCAGTCCCAGTGGAGCGGGGGGAGATACGCAGTATTTT. Translated: CASSPSGAGGDTQYF.

This clone was counted only a few times. The chain combines TRBV6-1 with TRBJ2-7; D may be TRBD1 (6 bases). Trimming stripped 4 bases from V and 3 bases from J, with 13 bases between. Germline lookup yields CDR1 MNHNS and CDR2 SASEGT. The CDR3 sequence is 14 residues long. CDR3 sequence (DNA): TGTGCCAGCAGTGGGGCGGACAGAGGCTACGAGCAGTACTTC. Translated: CASSGADRGYEQYF.

The chain employs TRBV9 and TRBJ1-2; D ambiguous. This CDR3 spans 16 amino acids. Germline CDR1 SGDLS, CDR2 YYNGEE. The V end lost 1 base, the J end lost 0 bases, and 13 bases lay between the germline ends. The CDR3 sequence is CASSVSNIQANYGYTF. The CDR3 DNA sequence: TGTGCCAGCAGCGTATCCAACATCCAAGCTAACTATGGCTACACCTTC.

The chain has TRBV7-9 and TRBJ1-2; no clear D gene. Germline CDR1 reads SEHNR; CDR2 reads FQNEAQ (reference sequence). The CDR3 contains 13 residues. V dropped 1 base and J dropped 3 bases, with 6 bases sitting between them. CDR3 DNA: TGTGCCAGCAGCTTAGAACAGCACTATGGCTACACCTTC. Translating it yields CASSLEQHYGYTF.

J is TRBJ2-1 and V is TRBV28; 9 nucleotides line up with TRBD1. This CDR3 has 14 amino acids. V lost 7 bases and J lost 6; bases outside the gene matches: 7. Per the germline V gene, CDR1 is MDHEN and CDR2 is SYDVKM. Here the CDR3 reads CASTYGTGTNEQFF. The CDR3, as DNA: TGTGCCAGCACCTACGGGACAGGGACCAATGAGCAGTTCTTC.

The chain carries TRBV4-3 and TRBJ2-5; 11 bases map to TRBD2. CDR3 length: 16 residues. Germline lookup yields CDR1 LGHNA and CDR2 YSLEER. The junction had 12 bases not matched to a gene; V was cut back by 1 base and J by 11 bases. CDR3 protein: CASSQVRRLAGGEQYF. The CDR3 DNA is TGCGCCAGCAGCCAAGTCAGGCGCCTAGCGGGAGGTGAGCAGTACTTC.

The J gene is TRBJ1-2, the V gene TRBV9; unclear D gene. The V end was cut by 2 bases, the J end by 6 bases, with 8 bases between. The CDR3 sequence is 12 residues long. Germline CDR1 SGDLS, CDR2 YYNGEE. CDR3 amino acids: CASSVFSDGYTF. DNA of the CDR3: TGTGCCAGCAGCGTCTTTTCTGATGGCTACACCTTC.

The gene calls are TRBV7-2 and TRBJ2-2, with D possibly TRBD2 on 5 matching bases. Per the germline V gene, CDR1 is SGHTA and CDR2 is FQGNSA. Trimming took 1 base from V and 4 from J, leaving 16 bases between them. The length of the CDR3 is 17 residues. CDR3 coding DNA: TGTGCCAGCAGCTTAGTGTCAGGCGGGTTGGCCACCGGGGAGCTGTTTTTT. Protein: CASSLVSGGLATGELFF.

The chain is built from TRBV5-4 and TRBJ2-1; maybe TRBD2 (7 bases). This CDR3 is 14 amino acids long. The V end lost 2 bases, the J end lost 6 bases, and 12 bases lay between the germline ends. Germline CDR1 is SGHNT and CDR2 is YYREEE (reference sequence). The CDR3 loop reads CASSFRGALNEQFF. CDR3 nucleotides: TGTGCCAGCAGCTTTCGGGGGGCCCTCAATGAGCAGTTCTTC.

In its sample, this clone was seen once. The chain recombines TRBV19 with TRBJ2-7; 7 bases are a match to TRBD1. This CDR3 has 13 residues. Trimming at V came to 5 bases and at J to 3 bases, leaving 4 bases not matched to a gene. The germline V gene encodes CDR1 LNHDA and CDR2 SQIVND (reference sequence). CDR3 residues: CASSSWDSYEQYF. The CDR3 DNA is TGTGCCAGTAGTTCCTGGGACAGCTACGAGCAGTACTTC. Looking up the rest from reference TRBV19 and TRBJ2-7 gives the full variable domain: DGGITQSPKYLFRKEGQNVTLSCEQNLNHDAMYWYRQDPGQGLRLIYYSQIVNDFQKGDIAEGYSVSREKKESFPLTVTSAQKNPTAFYLCASSSWDSYEQYFGPGTRLTVT.

This clone was recorded a few times. The CDR3 spells CASRQGESYGYTF. The CDR3, as DNA: TGTGCCAGCAGGCAGGGTGAGAGCTATGGCTACACCTTC. The chain uses TRBV4-2 and TRBJ1-2; the D gene is possibly TRBD1 (5 bases). CDR1 is LGHNA, CDR2 YNFKEQ, per germline. V lost 6 bases and J 4 bases, leaving 12 bases between the germline ends. CDR3 length: 13 amino acids.

This clone was observed once. The chain carries TRBV7-9 and TRBJ1-1; D is unresolved. The CDR3 is 14 amino acids. From germline, CDR1 is SEHNR and CDR2 FQNEAQ (reference sequence). Trimming stripped 8 bases from V and 0 bases from J, with 13 bases between. DNA of the CDR3: TGTGCCAGCTCTCCTTCGGGTCTGAACACTGAAGCTTTCTTT. Translation: CASSPSGLNTEAFF.

V is TRBV7-9 and J is TRBJ1-5, with 7 bases identical to TRBD1. The CDR3 is made up of 15 amino acids. With 1 base clipped from V and 7 bases from J, the junction kept 7 bases outside the gene matches. CDR1 and CDR2 (germline): SEHNR, FQNEAQ (reference sequence). As DNA, the CDR3 is TGTGCCAGCAGCTTAGGTGACAGGGCGTACCAGCCCCAGCATTTT. Translating gives CASSLGDRAYQPQHF.

The gene calls are TRBV5-4 and TRBJ1-1, with 9 bases aligning to TRBD1. The CDR3 has 14 residues. Unmatched junction bases numbered 4, after V lost 5 bases and J lost 2 bases. From germline, CDR1 is SGHNT and CDR2 YYREEE (reference sequence). The CDR3 nucleotides read TGTGCCAGCAGTTCGACAGGGGGAAACACTGAAGCTTTCTTT. Translating it yields CASSSTGGNTEAFF.

CDR3 DNA: TGCGCCAGCAGCTTGACCCAGGGAAGCACAGATACGCAGTATTTT. This encodes CASSLTQGSTDTQYF. This chain connects TRBV5-1 to TRBJ2-3; a weak D match, TRBD1 (5 bases). The germline V gene has CDR1 SGHRS and CDR2 YFSETQ. V dropped 1 base and J dropped 0 bases, with 9 bases sitting between them. The CDR3 covers 15 residues.

This clone was found once. The V call is TRBV28, the J call TRBJ2-2, with D perhaps matching TRBD1 (6 bases). The CDR3 is made up of 14 amino acids. V lost 11 bases, J lost 8 bases, and 21 bases lay in between. The V gene's germline CDR1 is MDHEN and CDR2 SYDVKM. CDR3 nucleotide sequence: TGTGCCTCATCCAGTACCGGGACATCGGGGGAGCTGTTTTTT. This sequence encodes CASSSTGTSGELFF.

V and J are TRBV12-5 and TRBJ2-3; tentative D call: TRBD1 (5 bases). Germline V gene lookup returns CDR1 LGHNT and CDR2 FRNRAP. V was pared by 5 bases and J by 4 bases, with 7 bases between. CDR3 length: 12 amino acids. The CDR3 region has the DNA TGTGCTAGTGGTCTAGGGGCAGATACGCAGTATTTT. Its protein is CASGLGADTQYF.